This TCR beta chain stems from a study of blood T cell repertoires in COVID-19. Overall study context: Sample material is recorded as cDNA or gDNA derived from T cells, B-cell-depleted T cells, or PBMCs.

A Seattle source enrolled patients during active infection and followed them longitudinally. The V gene lost 7 bases and the J gene lost 4 bases, with 14 bases spanning the gap. The CDR3 sequence is 14 residues long. Germline V gene data show CDR1 as SGHRS and CDR2 as YFSETQ. The table came from immunoSEQ multiplex PCR; TCRdb's copy has only in-frame clones and leaves some out. The table has roughly 160,000 clones, roughly 84% seen once. This sequence originates from a man of 80 years or more with COVID-19, enrolled during active disease. Source material: peripheral blood. V usage is TRBV5-1 and J usage is TRBJ1-4, with a possible D match to TRBD1 (6 bases). CDR3: CASRLQGNNEKLFF. The CDR3 nucleotides read TGCGCCAGCCGCCTTCAGGGGAATAATGAAAAACTGTTTTTT.